Shown below are 2 T cell receptor beta chains from a single sample sequenced in a study of blood T cell repertoires in COVID-19. Assay: immunoSEQ multiplex PCR; the TCRdb copy retains only in-frame clones and omits some. The top ten clones hold 10% of a sample with under 200,000 clones, just under 90% of them seen once. Sequencing was performed on peripheral blood. These TCRs come from a woman in her 70s with COVID-19, enrolled during active disease.

The chain uses TRBV9 and TRBJ2-4; D is possibly TRBD1 (7 bases). The V end was cut by 4 bases, the J end by 1 base, with 18 bases between. CDR1 is SGDLS, CDR2 YYNGEE, per germline. The CDR3 covers 17 residues. The CDR3 DNA is TGTGCCAGCAGCTCCCCCGGGGGACAGATGGCCAAAAACATTCAGTACTTC. Translation gives CASSSPGGQMAKNIQYF.

This clone is a singleton in its sample. The gene calls are TRBV5-4 and TRBJ1-2; D is possibly TRBD1 (6 bases). The CDR3 has 15 amino acids. CDR1 and CDR2 (germline): SGHNT, YYREEE (reference sequence). Between the trimmed V and J ends, which lost 2 bases and 2 bases, there was a span of 13 bases. For the CDR3, the DNA is TGTGCCAGCAGCTTAACAGGGAATTTAAACTATGGCTACACCTTC. Its translation: CASSLTGNLNYGYTF.